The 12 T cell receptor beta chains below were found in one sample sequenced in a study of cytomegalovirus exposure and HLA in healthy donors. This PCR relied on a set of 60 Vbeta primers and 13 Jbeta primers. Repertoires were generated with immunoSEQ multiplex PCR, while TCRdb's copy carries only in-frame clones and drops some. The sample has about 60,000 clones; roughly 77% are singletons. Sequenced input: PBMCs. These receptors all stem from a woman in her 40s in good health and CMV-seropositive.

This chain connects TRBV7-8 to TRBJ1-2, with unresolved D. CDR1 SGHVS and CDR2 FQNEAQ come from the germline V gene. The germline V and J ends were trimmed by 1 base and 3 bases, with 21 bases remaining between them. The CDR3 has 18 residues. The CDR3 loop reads CASSLVGPRLGSYYGYTF. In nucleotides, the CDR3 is TGTGCCAGCAGCTTAGTTGGCCCCCGCCTGGGCAGCTACTATGGCTACACCTTC.

The CDR3 region is CASTPGPTNEKLFF. The CDR3 DNA sequence: TGTGCCAGCACCCCGGGTCCAACTAATGAAAAACTGTTTTTT. The rearrangement links TRBV5-4 to TRBJ1-4; D is undetermined. Germline V lookup: CDR1 SGHNT, CDR2 YYREEE (reference sequence). Trimming removed 6 bases from V and 0 bases from J, with 9 bases in between. The CDR3 runs to 14 residues.

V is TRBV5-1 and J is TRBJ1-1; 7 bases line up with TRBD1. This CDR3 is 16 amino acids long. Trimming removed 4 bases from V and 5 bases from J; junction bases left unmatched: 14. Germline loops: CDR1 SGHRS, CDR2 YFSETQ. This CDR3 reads CASSPEVYRGLTEAFF. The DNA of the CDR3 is TGCGCCAGCAGCCCGGAGGTGTACAGGGGCTTAACTGAAGCTTTCTTT.

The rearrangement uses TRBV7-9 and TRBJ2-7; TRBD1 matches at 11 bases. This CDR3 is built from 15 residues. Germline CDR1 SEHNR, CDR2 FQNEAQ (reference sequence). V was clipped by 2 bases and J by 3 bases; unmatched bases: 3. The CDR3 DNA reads TGTGCCAGCAGCTTACGGACAGGGGGCGTCTACGAGCAGTACTTC. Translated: CASSLRTGGVYEQYF. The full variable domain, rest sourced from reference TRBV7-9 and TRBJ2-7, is DTGVSQNPRHKITKRGQNVTFRCDPISEHNRLYWYRQTLGQGPEFLTYFQNEAQLEKSRLLSDRFSAERPKGSFSTLEIQRTEQGDSAMYLCASSLRTGGVYEQYFGPGTRLTVT.

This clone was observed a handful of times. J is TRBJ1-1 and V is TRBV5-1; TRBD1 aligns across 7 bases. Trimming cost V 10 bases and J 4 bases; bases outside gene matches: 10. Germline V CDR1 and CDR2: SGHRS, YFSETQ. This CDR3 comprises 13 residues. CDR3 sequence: CASYRGEGTEAFF. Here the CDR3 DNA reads TGCGCCTCCTACAGGGGCGAGGGCACTGAAGCTTTCTTT.

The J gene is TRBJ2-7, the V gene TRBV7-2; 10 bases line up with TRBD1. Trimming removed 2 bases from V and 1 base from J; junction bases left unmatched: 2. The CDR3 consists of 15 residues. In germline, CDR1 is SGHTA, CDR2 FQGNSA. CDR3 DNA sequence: TGTGCCAGCAGCTTATGGGGACAGGGGTCCTACGAGCAGTACTTC. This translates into CASSLWGQGSYEQYF.

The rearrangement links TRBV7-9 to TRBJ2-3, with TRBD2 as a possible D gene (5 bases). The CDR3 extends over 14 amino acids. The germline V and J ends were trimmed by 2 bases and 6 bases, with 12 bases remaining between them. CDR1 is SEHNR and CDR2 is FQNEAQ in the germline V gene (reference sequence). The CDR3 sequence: CASSLSLAPDTQYF. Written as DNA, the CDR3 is TGTGCCAGCAGCTTAAGCCTAGCCCCCGATACGCAGTATTTT.

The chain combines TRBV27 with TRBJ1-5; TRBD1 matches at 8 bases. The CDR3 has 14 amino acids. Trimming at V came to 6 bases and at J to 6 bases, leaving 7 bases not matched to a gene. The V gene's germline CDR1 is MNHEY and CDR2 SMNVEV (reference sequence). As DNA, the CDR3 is TGTGCCAGCAGCGACAGGGGTCCAGGTCAGCCCCAGCATTTT. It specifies CASSDRGPGQPQHF.

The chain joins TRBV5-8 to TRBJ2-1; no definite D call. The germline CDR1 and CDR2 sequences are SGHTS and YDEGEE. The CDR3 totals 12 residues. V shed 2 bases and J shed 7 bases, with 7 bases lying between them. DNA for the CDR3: TGTGCCAGCAGCTTTTCGGAGAATGAGCAGTTCTTC. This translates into CASSFSENEQFF.

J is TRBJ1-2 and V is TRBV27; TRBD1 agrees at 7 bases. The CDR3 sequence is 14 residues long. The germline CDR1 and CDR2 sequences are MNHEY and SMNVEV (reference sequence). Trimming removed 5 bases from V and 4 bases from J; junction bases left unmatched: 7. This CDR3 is CASSRDRRAYGYTF. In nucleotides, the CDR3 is TGTGCCAGCAGTAGGGACAGACGAGCCTATGGCTACACCTTC.

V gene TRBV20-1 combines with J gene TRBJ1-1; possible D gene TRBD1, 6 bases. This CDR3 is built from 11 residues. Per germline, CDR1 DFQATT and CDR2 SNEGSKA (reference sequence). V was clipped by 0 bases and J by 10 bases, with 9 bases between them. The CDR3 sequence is CSARDQGPAFF. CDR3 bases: TGCAGTGCTAGAGATCAGGGGCCAGCTTTCTTT.

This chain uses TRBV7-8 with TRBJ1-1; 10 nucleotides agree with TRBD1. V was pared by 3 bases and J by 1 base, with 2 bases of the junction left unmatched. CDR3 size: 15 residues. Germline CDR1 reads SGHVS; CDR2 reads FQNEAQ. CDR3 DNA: TGTGCCAGCAGCTTCCGGGACAGGGGGAACACTGAAGCTTTCTTT. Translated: CASSFRDRGNTEAFF.